This entry lists 21 T cell receptor beta chains sequenced from one sample in a study of cytomegalovirus exposure and HLA in healthy donors. PCR involved 60 Vbeta and 13 Jbeta primers. The table came from immunoSEQ multiplex PCR; TCRdb's copy has only in-frame clones and leaves some out. Altogether about 140,000 clones are present, 65% to 85% being singletons, with the ten largest covering nearly 3.5%. The sequenced sample was PBMCs. The receptor source for this set is a male donor in good health and CMV-seronegative.

Only a few counts were recorded for this clone. The chain recombines TRBV21-1 with TRBJ1-5; the table calls TRBD1, which could not be checked here. TRBV21-1 is designated a pseudogene. This CDR3 spans 14 amino acids. CDR3 DNA sequence: TGTGCCAGCAGCAAAACGGACACCGTTGGGCCCCAGCATTTT. Amino acid sequence: CASSKTDTVGPQHF.

The chain uses TRBV2 and TRBJ2-7; 7 positions agree with TRBD1. This CDR3 is 14 amino acids long. The germline V gene encodes CDR1 SNHLY and CDR2 FYNNEI. J gave up 0 bases and V 10 bases, and 9 bases lay outside the gene matches. The CDR3 DNA sequence: TGTGCCACCGACAGGGACATCAACTCCTACGAGCAGTACTTC. Encoded protein: CATDRDINSYEQYF. The whole variable domain, remainder taken from reference TRBV2 and TRBJ2-7, is EPEVTQTPSHQVTQMGQEVILRCVPISNHLYFYWYRQILGQKVEFLVSFYNNEISEKSEIFDDQFSVERPDGSNFTLKIRSTKLEDSAMYFCATDRDINSYEQYFGPGTRLTVT.

The chain links TRBV5-1 to TRBJ2-1; D remains ambiguous. The germline gives CDR1 SGHRS, CDR2 YFSETQ. V dropped 0 bases and J dropped 10 bases, with 8 bases sitting between them. This CDR3 region has 12 residues. CDR3 nucleotide sequence: TGCGCCAGCAGCTTGGCGGGTTCAGAGCAGTTCTTC. Its translation: CASSLAGSEQFF. The complete variable domain, with remaining parts taken from reference TRBV5-1 and TRBJ2-1, reads KAGVTQTPRYLIKTRGQQVTLSCSPISGHRSVSWYQQTPGQGLQFLFEYFSETQRNKGNFPGRFSGRQFSNSRSEMNVSTLELGDSALYLCASSLAGSEQFFGPGTRLTVL.

This clone appeared once. The chain is built from TRBV4-1 and TRBJ2-5; 10 positions match TRBD2. Germline loops: CDR1 MGHRA, CDR2 YSYEKL. Germline trimming cut 0 bases from V and 5 bases from J; bases unmatched to any gene: 12. The CDR3 sequence is 18 residues long. As DNA, the CDR3 is TGCGCCAGCAGCCAAGACTGGGCTAGCGGGAGAGGCCGGGAGACCCAGTACTTC. It codes for CASSQDWASGRGRETQYF.

V usage is TRBV5-6 and J usage is TRBJ2-3; TRBD2 is a possible D gene (6 bases). V was clipped by 2 bases and J by 2 bases, with 9 bases between them. CDR1 is SGHDT, CDR2 YYEEEE, per germline. The CDR3 totals 14 residues. CDR3 sequence reads: CASSFGGFTDTQYF. The CDR3 DNA reads as TGTGCCAGCAGCTTTGGAGGGTTCACAGATACGCAGTATTTT.

This chain links TRBV7-9 with TRBJ2-1; TRBD2 aligns across 8 bases. CDR3 length equals 13 residues. Germline trimming cut 6 bases from V and 11 bases from J; bases unmatched to any gene: 9. CDR1 and CDR2 from the germline V gene are SEHNR and FQNEAQ (reference sequence). DNA of the CDR3: TGTGCCAGCAGGACTAGCGAGAACAAACAGCAGTTCTTC. Translated: CASRTSENKQQFF.

The chain recombines TRBV2 with TRBJ1-6; no definite D call. The CDR3 sequence is 12 residues long. Germline values: CDR1 SNHLY, CDR2 FYNNEI. Trimming pared 3 bases from V and 8 bases from J, leaving 5 bases between. The CDR3 here is CASSEDYSPLHF. CDR3 DNA: TGTGCCAGCAGTGAGGACTATTCACCCCTCCACTTT.

The chain is built from TRBV7-2 and TRBJ2-5; D might be TRBD2 (6 bases). V lost 3 bases, J lost 5 bases, and 22 bases lay in between. This CDR3 contains 17 residues. Germline V gives CDR1 SGHTA, CDR2 FQGNSA. The CDR3 here is CASSLRGLGLTQETQYF. CDR3 coding DNA: TGTGCCAGCAGCTTGCGGGGATTAGGTCTCACACAGGAGACCCAGTACTTC. The full variable domain, in which reference TRBV7-2 and TRBJ2-5 provide the parts outside the CDR3, is GAGVSQSPSNKVTEKGKDVELRCDPISGHTALYWYRQSLGQGLEFLIYFQGNSAPDKSGLPSDRFSAERTGGSVSTLTIQRTQQEDSAVYLCASSLRGLGLTQETQYFGPGTRLLVL.

V is TRBV2 and J is TRBJ2-7; D call uncertain. In germline, CDR1 is SNHLY, CDR2 FYNNEI. The V end was cut by 7 bases, the J end by 7 bases, with 14 bases between. The CDR3 length is 12 residues. The CDR3 is CASTDGVLEQYF. The CDR3 DNA reads as TGTGCCAGCACTGACGGAGTCTTAGAGCAGTACTTC.

This clone is a singleton in its sample. The chain couples TRBV28 to TRBJ2-7; 8 bases fit TRBD1. The V segment lost 3 bases and the J segment 1 base; nucleotides outside the gene matches: 14. CDR3 length: 18 amino acids. Per the germline V gene, CDR1 is MDHEN and CDR2 is SYDVKM. CDR3 in DNA: TGTGCCAGCAGTTTGGAGACAGGGGCCTTCCTAACTTCCTACGAGCAGTACTTC. Encoded protein: CASSLETGAFLTSYEQYF.

The chain has TRBV7-9 and TRBJ2-3, with D possibly being TRBD1 (6 bases). The CDR3 runs 15 residues. V lost 0 bases to trimming and J lost 2 bases, with 9 bases between them. The germline V gene has CDR1 SEHNR and CDR2 FQNEAQ (reference sequence). The CDR3 DNA sequence: TGTGCCAGCAGCTTAGCAGGGGGAATCACAGATACGCAGTATTTT. It is translated as CASSLAGGITDTQYF.

The gene calls are TRBV19 and TRBJ1-3; no firm D call. V dropped 5 bases and J dropped 8 bases, with 13 bases sitting between them. The CDR3 spans 13 residues. Germline V gene lookup returns CDR1 LNHDA and CDR2 SQIVND (reference sequence). The CDR3 DNA is TGTGCCAGTAGTTCCTTCCTGTGGCACACCATATATTTT. Protein sequence: CASSSFLWHTIYF.

J is TRBJ2-1 and V is TRBV29-1, with TRBD2 matching over 8 bases. With 4 bases clipped from V and 0 bases from J, the junction kept 2 bases outside the gene matches. CDR3 size: 14 residues. The V gene's germline CDR1 is SQVTM and CDR2 ANQGSEA. CDR3 bases: TGCAGCGTTGTGAGCGGGAGCTCCTACAATGAGCAGTTCTTC. Protein sequence: CSVVSGSSYNEQFF.

The V gene is TRBV6-5, the J gene TRBJ2-7, with D tentatively TRBD2 (6 bases). CDR3 length: 15 amino acids. CDR1 is MNHEY and CDR2 is SVGAGI in the germline V gene. V was clipped by 0 bases and J by 0 bases, with 9 bases between them. The CDR3, as DNA: TGTGCCAGCAGTTACTCTCCGGGAGACTCCTACGAGCAGTACTTC. It encodes CASSYSPGDSYEQYF.

The rearrangement links TRBV7-3 to TRBJ2-2; possible D gene TRBD2, 7 bases. This CDR3 is built from 17 residues. Trimming took 6 bases from V and 5 from J, leaving 22 bases between them. CDR1 and CDR2 (germline): SGHTA, FQGTGA. CDR3 DNA: TGTGCCAGCAGTGAGACGGGGGACAAGGGAGGGACCGGGGAGCTGTTTTTT. Translated, it gives CASSETGDKGGTGELFF.

This sequence joins TRBV7-9 and TRBJ2-1; 7 positions agree with TRBD1. V trimming: 5 bases; J trimming: 4 bases; junction bases outside the gene matches: 5. The CDR3 extends over 14 amino acids. CDR1 is SEHNR and CDR2 is FQNEAQ in the germline V gene (reference sequence). CDR3 bases: TGTGCCAGCAGCAATAGACAGGGATACAATGAGCAGTTCTTC. Translating gives CASSNRQGYNEQFF.

The CDR3 reads CASSSPGSLKVGYTF. DNA for the CDR3: TGTGCCAGCAGTTCTCCGGGATCCCTGAAAGTTGGCTACACCTTC. The chain has TRBV28 and TRBJ1-2; D remains ambiguous. Trimming left V 4 bases short and J 7 bases short, with 19 bases between. The CDR3 covers 15 residues. CDR1 is MDHEN and CDR2 is SYDVKM in the germline V gene.

Only one count was recorded for this clone. The V call is TRBV19, the J call TRBJ1-1; TRBD1 agrees at 7 bases. Trimming cost V 10 bases and J 2 bases; bases outside gene matches: 10. There are 14 residues in the CDR3. The germline CDR1 and CDR2 sequences are LNHDA and SQIVND (reference sequence). The CDR3 spells CATTGDTGNTEAFF. The CDR3 nucleotides are TGTGCCACCACAGGGGATACAGGAAACACTGAAGCTTTCTTT.

The chain has TRBV27 and TRBJ2-7, with 11 bases that match TRBD2. The germline V gene encodes CDR1 MNHEY and CDR2 SMNVEV (reference sequence). Trimming cost V 1 base and J 4 bases; bases outside gene matches: 9. The CDR3 length is 17 residues. CDR3 sequence (DNA): TGTGCCAGCAGTTTATTAGGACTAGCGGGTCACGGATACGAGCAGTACTTC. Its translation is CASSLLGLAGHGYEQYF.

This clone occurred once. This chain uses TRBV28 with TRBJ2-5; possible D gene TRBD2, 5 bases. The end of the DNA fits TRBJ2-7 better, so the J call may be wrong. The CDR3 length is 14 residues. The germline V gene encodes CDR1 MDHEN and CDR2 SYDVKM. The chain's CDR3 is CASSLSSTNYEQYF. CDR3 sequence (DNA): TGTGCCAGCAGTTTATCCTCGACTAACTACGAGCAGTACTTC.

This sequence joins TRBV18 and TRBJ1-4, with D unclear. Looked up from germline, CDR1 is KGHSH and CDR2 is LQKENI. The CDR3 loop spans 16 amino acids. Trimming took off 6 bases at V and 5 bases at J, with 19 bases between the two ends. The CDR3 DNA reads as TGTGCCAGCTCCCCCAATTTGGCGGGGAACAATGAAAAACTGTTTTTT. This sequence encodes CASSPNLAGNNEKLFF.